Given below is one TCR beta chain in context. Its antigen remains undetermined. No base-level quality is on record; no much larger clone is a single base apart. From the cysteine up to the phenylalanine, the CDR3 has a length of 15 residues. Just the 45-base CDR3 DNA is kept, in frame starting at base 1. Germline trimming amounts to 2 bases on V and 7 bases on J, with 8 as the count of junction bases outside the gene matches. From a lookup of the germline V gene, CDR1 and CDR2 are SQVTM and ANQGSEA. The data originate from a study of long-term antiretroviral therapy in people with HIV (dated by TCRdb to the early 2020s). Concerning the study at large: The earliest samples were collected roughly a decade before the 2015 WHO recommendation for immediate ART, at a time when ART was usually postponed until CD4 counts fell. A retrospective serial study tested whether ART initiation and durable HIV suppression were associated with changes in peripheral blood TRB repertoire composition and diversity. A total of fewer than 250 cryopreserved PBMC samples came from roughly 30 adults with confirmed HIV infection and were collected serially over a mean of roughly 6 years (range 1-12). Of the approximately 30 participants with HIV, ten to eleven were female. No cross-contamination during QIAcube processing turned up in test extractions that ran a monoclonal T-cell line alongside 33 polyclonal samples.

What the study reported, not specific to this receptor: The samples span the years 2004 to 2017, and the ART regimens used may be less effective than current regimens. Owing to limited PBMC availability, only the TCR beta chain was sequenced, without alpha chain pairing. Because pre-ART samples had limited cell numbers, unsorted PBMC were profiled rather than sorted CD4+ and CD8+ T cells. Inferences about post-ART repertoire changes are limited because no data were available on ART adherence, viral resistance or therapy changes. At every time point, the repertoire was dominated by expanded TRB clones first identified before ART initiation, although this dominance fluctuated and, in many PLHIV, declined after ART. Compared with controls, HIV repertoires had narrower CDR3 length ranges, and the network structure pointed to an antigen-experienced repertoire that shifted only slightly toward naive after ART. ART initiation was associated with a significant increase in TRB diversity, but diversity stayed significantly below transplant donor controls even after long-term ART.

The immunoSEQ hsTCRB v3.0 assay was used at survey level resolution to sequence the TRB variable region. The target sequencing depth for TRB was about 40,000-55,000 T-cell genomes per sample. Pooled TRB libraries were sequenced on an Illumina MiSeq with a v3 150-cycle kit. Turning to the authors' computational methods: Repertoire analysis was performed in R inside a reproducible Nextflow workflow that covered QC, data transformation and analysis. LymphoSeq2, an R package for exploring AIRR-Seq data, was used to implement custom analyses. A handful of samples that produced fewer than 5000 total TRB sequences were removed, so under 200 HIV repertoires were analyzed. Of the roughly 180 retained HIV repertoires, about 61 were collected before and roughly 130 after ART initiation. Repertoires were downsampled to 5000 TRB nucleotide sequences, and summary statistics were averaged over 100 downsampling iterations. Only TRB sequences with CDR3 regions of at least seven amino acids were retained for analysis. A Shannon entropy-derived clonality score and the Gini coefficient were used to measure diversity. Repertoire networks linked the top 5000 CDR3 amino acid sequences whenever two sequences differed by an edit distance of one. For TRB CDR3 amino acid sequences, antigen specificity groups and MHC restriction were predicted with GLIPH2. Known CMV, EBV, HIV or tissue antigen associations were flagged by matching CDR3 amino acid sequences against VDJdb and McPAS-TCR. Pre-ART, post-ART and control groups were compared with Wilcoxon signed-rank tests and Holm-Bonferroni correction. TCRdb limited this immuneACCESS table to in-frame rearrangements with V and J called. A share of clones is missing; checked studies link under half to unresolved V genes, and the rest is unexplained. Clonal size and the V and J genes are those of that table, whereas D and trimming came from the DNA. This sample lists about 28,000 clones; 75% to 90% were detected once. Under 8.5% of the sample is held by the ten biggest clonotypes.

Inclusion was restricted to participants for whom at least one PBMC sample before ART initiation and at least two post-ART samples were available. All participants with HIV were treated in the United States of America. Cryopreserved samples of about 0.95-10 million PBMC were thawed and washed before DNA extraction. At the time of the earliest PBMC sample, participants with HIV were aged between roughly 23 and 60 years. PBMC samples were contributed by each participant from 1-4 timepoints before ART initiation and 2-8 timepoints after ART initiation, with a median of 7 samples. Serial HIV viral load, CD4+ T-cell count, ART history and demographic data were obtained for every participant. A Qiagen kit on a QIAcube was used to extract genomic DNA from unsorted PBMC, with samples processed in batches of 12.

This receptor was taken from a man between 35 and 55 years old with HIV. Sequenced here: unsorted PBMCs, sampled 0.3 years after starting antiretroviral therapy. The V and J segments used are TRBV29-1 and TRBJ2-2; TRBD1 aligns with 9 central bases. Here is the DNA: TGCAGCGTTGAATCTGGGACAGGGATGGGCGGGGAGCTGTTTTTT. Its protein product is CSVESGTGMGGELFF.